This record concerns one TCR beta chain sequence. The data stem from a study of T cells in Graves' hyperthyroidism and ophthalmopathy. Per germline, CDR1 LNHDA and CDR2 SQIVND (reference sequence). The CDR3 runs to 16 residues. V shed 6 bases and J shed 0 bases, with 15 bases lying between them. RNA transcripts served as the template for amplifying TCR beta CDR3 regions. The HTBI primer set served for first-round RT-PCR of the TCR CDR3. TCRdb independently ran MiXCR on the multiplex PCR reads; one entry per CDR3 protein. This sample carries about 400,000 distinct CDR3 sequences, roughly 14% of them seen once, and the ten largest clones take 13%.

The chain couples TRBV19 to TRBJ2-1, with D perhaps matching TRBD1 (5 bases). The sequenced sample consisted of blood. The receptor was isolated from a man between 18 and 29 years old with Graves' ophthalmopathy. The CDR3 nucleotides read TGTGCCAGTAGGGATCAGGGTGAGGACTCCTACAATGAGCAGTTCTTC. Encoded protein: CASRDQGEDSYNEQFF.